This TCR beta chain is drawn from a study of blood T cell repertoires in COVID-19. Overall study: The origin of the acute and convalescent COVID-19 samples was the United States, Italy and Spain. PBMCs, B-cell-depleted T cells, or T cells were the source of the cDNA or gDNA that made up the material.

As processed by the authors: Using reference gene primer amplification, nucleated cell counts were estimated. Method: immunoSEQ multiplex PCR; TCRdb's copy keeps in-frame clones and lacks some. That table furnishes V, J and clone size, whereas the DNA furnished D and trimming. The sample has about 42,000 clones, more than 75% seen once; the top ten hold about 9%. In germline, CDR1 is SGHNT, CDR2 YENEEA. Trimming took 0 bases from V and 3 from J, leaving 10 bases between them. CDR3 length equals 15 residues. The clonotype was recovered from a man in his sixties or seventies with active or convalescent COVID-19. The sample comprised peripheral blood. J is TRBJ2-3 and V is TRBV11-3, with a tentative D call TRBD1 (7 bases). The CDR3 sequence is CASSLEGGQTDTQYF. CDR3 bases: TGTGCCAGCAGCTTAGAGGGGGGACAGACAGATACGCAGTATTTT.